The 17 T cell receptor beta chains given below trace back to one sample, sequenced in a study of T-cell memory formation after mild COVID-19. TCRdb itself ran the 5' RACE reads through MiXCR, one entry per CDR3 protein. There are around 450,000 distinct CDR3 sequences in the sample; 20% to 25% occur only once, and about 8.7% lies in the top ten. The sequencing input was PBMCs or a T cell subset sorted from them (not recorded which). The source is an adult woman who had mild COVID-19 (a few samples of this study predate the infection). Cell type and time point are not known.

This clonotype was observed a handful of times. This chain connects TRBV7-6 to TRBJ1-2; TRBD1 agrees at 10 bases. V dropped 4 bases and J dropped 4; count of bases not matched to a gene: 3. The CDR3 extends over 14 amino acids. Looked up from germline, CDR1 is SGHVS and CDR2 is FNYEAQ. The CDR3 loop reads CASSSGTGAYGYTF. The CDR3 DNA sequence: TGTGCCAGCAGCTCCGGGACAGGGGCCTATGGCTACACCTTC.

This clonotype has just a few counts. The chain employs TRBV2 and TRBJ2-3; possibly TRBD1 for D (6 bases). The germline V and J ends were trimmed by 1 base and 0 bases, with 11 bases remaining between them. The length of the CDR3 is 16 residues. Germline assignment: CDR1 SNHLY and CDR2 FYNNEI. Written as DNA, the CDR3 is TGTGCCAGCAGTGAAGGGACAGCTAGTAGCACAGATACGCAGTATTTT. Protein: CASSEGTASSTDTQYF. The full variable domain, with the rest looked up from reference TRBV2 and TRBJ2-3, is EPEVTQTPSHQVTQMGQEVILRCVPISNHLYFYWYRQILGQKVEFLVSFYNNEISEKSEIFDDQFSVERPDGSNFTLKIRSTKLEDSAMYFCASSEGTASSTDTQYFGPGTRLTVL.

The chain combines TRBV10-3 with TRBJ2-7, with 11 bases fitting TRBD2. The CDR3 consists of 16 residues. The V and J ends lost 3 bases and 3 bases, in that order; junction bases with no gene match: 7. CDR1 ENHRY and CDR2 SYGVKD come from the germline V gene. CDR3 sequence: CAISDGGSGRVYEQYF. CDR3 bases: TGTGCCATCAGTGATGGGGGTAGCGGGAGGGTCTACGAGCAGTACTTC.

The rearrangement joins TRBV24-1 to TRBJ2-2; 7 bases align to TRBD1. The V segment lost 5 bases and the J segment 0 bases; nucleotides outside the gene matches: 2. The CDR3 runs 15 residues. The germline CDR1 and CDR2 sequences are KGHDR and SFDVKD. This chain's CDR3 is CATSGTGANTGELFF. The CDR3 nucleotides are TGTGCCACCAGTGGAACAGGGGCGAACACCGGGGAGCTGTTTTTT.

This chain uses TRBV20-1 with TRBJ1-1, with TRBD1 matching 10 bases. J was trimmed by 1 base and V by 5 bases; bases with no gene match: 10. The germline V gene encodes CDR1 DFQATT and CDR2 SNEGSKA (reference sequence). This CDR3 is 16 amino acids long. CDR3 amino acids: CSAWDRGEKGNTEAFF. The CDR3 DNA sequence: TGCAGTGCTTGGGACAGGGGCGAAAAGGGGAACACTGAAGCTTTCTTT.

This clonotype was observed a few times. The chain carries TRBV7-9 and TRBJ1-2; no definite D call. Germline V lookup: CDR1 SEHNR, CDR2 FQNEAQ (reference sequence). The CDR3 has 14 residues. V lost 7 bases, J lost 4 bases, and 16 bases lay in between. The CDR3 DNA is TGTGCCAGCACCGAAAGAGAGGGAGCCTATGGCTACACCTTC. This sequence encodes CASTEREGAYGYTF.

The chain employs TRBV10-3 and TRBJ2-5, with unresolved D. Germline V gives CDR1 ENHRY, CDR2 SYGVKD. CDR3 length equals 12 residues. V was cut by 3 bases and J by 5 bases, with 7 bases left in between. In DNA form, the CDR3 reads TGTGCCATCAGTGAAATAGAGGAGACCCAGTACTTC. This gives the protein CAISEIEETQYF.

This clonotype appeared a few times. This chain links TRBV5-6 with TRBJ1-5; 10 bases agree with TRBD1. Germline-derived CDR1 and CDR2 are SGHDT and YYEEEE. CDR3 length: 16 amino acids. J gave up 4 bases and V 2 bases, and 6 bases lay outside the gene matches. CDR3 amino acids: CASSLGDRGRNQPQHF. CDR3 DNA: TGTGCCAGCAGCTTAGGAGACAGGGGGCGGAATCAGCCCCAGCATTTT.

The chain combines TRBV7-9 with TRBJ2-1; the match to TRBD1 covers 8 bases. Germline loops: CDR1 SEHNR, CDR2 FQNEAQ (reference sequence). The CDR3 covers 15 residues. Losses at the gene ends were 4 bases for V and 6 bases for J; bases not matched to a gene: 8. The DNA for the CDR3 is TGTGCCAGCAGCTCTACCAGGGGGCGGGTCAATGAGCAGTTCTTC. Residues: CASSSTRGRVNEQFF.

The chain joins TRBV4-3 to TRBJ1-1, with D tentatively TRBD1 (6 bases). CDR3 length equals 16 residues. Trimming pared 2 bases from V and 1 base from J, leaving 14 bases between. Germline loops: CDR1 LGHNA, CDR2 YSLEER. The CDR3 nucleotides are TGCGCCAGCAGCCAATCCACAGGGACCTCGAACACTGAAGCTTTCTTT. Translation gives CASSQSTGTSNTEAFF.

This sequence joins TRBV14 and TRBJ2-7; 10 bases map to TRBD2. The J segment lost 3 bases and the V segment lost 0 bases, leaving 5 bases of the junction unmatched. CDR1 and CDR2 (germline): SGHDN, FVKESK. The CDR3 covers 16 residues. This chain's CDR3 is CASSQDELAGLYEQYF. The CDR3, as DNA: TGTGCCAGCAGCCAAGATGAACTAGCGGGGCTCTACGAGCAGTACTTC.

This clonotype showed up many times. V and J are TRBV20-1 and TRBJ1-2, with unresolved D. Germline V CDR1 and CDR2: DFQATT, SNEGSKA (reference sequence). The CDR3 covers 13 residues. Trimming left V 0 bases short and J 8 bases short, with 13 bases between. CDR3 DNA sequence: TGCAGTGCTAGAGATGAGTCAGGAGTCGGCTACACCTTC. Translating gives CSARDESGVGYTF.

The chain carries TRBV3-1 and TRBJ1-2; D not resolved. The CDR3 runs to 12 residues. With 3 bases removed from V and 6 bases from J, the gap between germline ends came to 8 bases. Germline V gene lookup returns CDR1 LGHDT and CDR2 YNNKEL (reference sequence). CDR3 in amino acids: CASSQPTHGYTF. For the CDR3, the DNA is TGTGCCAGCAGCCAGCCGACTCATGGCTACACCTTC. The entire variable domain, with the rest obtained from reference TRBV3-1 and TRBJ1-2, is as follows: DTAVSQTPKYLVTQMGNDKSIKCEQNLGHDTMYWYKQDSKKFLKIMFSYNNKELIINETVPNRFSPKSPDKAHLNLHINSLELGDSAVYFCASSQPTHGYTFGSGTRLTVV.

At least ten counts were recorded for this clonotype. The chain uses TRBV5-4 and TRBJ2-7; the D gene is possibly TRBD2 (6 bases). Trimming left V 0 bases short and J 4 bases short, with 17 bases between. CDR1 is SGHNT, CDR2 YYREEE, per germline (reference sequence). This CDR3 has 16 amino acids. The CDR3 loop reads CASSLDSRGMIYEQYF. In nucleotides, the CDR3 is TGTGCCAGCAGCTTGGACTCACGCGGGATGATATACGAGCAGTACTTC. Filled out from reference TRBV5-4 and TRBJ2-7, the complete variable domain reads ETGVTQSPTHLIKTRGQQVTLRCSSQSGHNTVSWYQQALGQGPQFIFQYYREEENGRGNFPPRFSGLQFPNYSSELNVNALELDDSALYLCASSLDSRGMIYEQYFGPGTRLTVT.

This rearrangement joins TRBV12-3 or TRBV12-4 to TRBJ1-3; D is unresolved. The V and J ends lost 7 bases and 2 bases respectively, with 9 bases between them. The CDR3 extends over 13 amino acids. The DNA for the CDR3 is TGTGCCAGCAACCTCGAGGCTGGAAACACCATATATTTT. As protein: CASNLEAGNTIYF.

For the CDR3, the DNA is TGCGCCAGCAGCTTGGAGGCGGGAGTATACAATGAGCAGTTCTTC. It codes for CASSLEAGVYNEQFF. V usage is TRBV5-1 and J usage is TRBJ2-1; TRBD2 matches at 7 bases. Germline V gene lookup returns CDR1 SGHRS and CDR2 YFSETQ. With V trimmed by 0 bases and J by 4 bases, 4 bases remained unmatched. The CDR3 contains 15 residues.

This chain's CDR3 is CASSAGNSDYGYTF. The CDR3 bases are TGTGCCAGCAGCGCGGGGAATTCGGACTATGGCTACACCTTC. The V gene is TRBV9, the J gene TRBJ1-2; D ambiguous. Per germline, CDR1 SGDLS and CDR2 YYNGEE. This CDR3 region has 14 residues. V lost 3 bases to trimming and J lost 3 bases, with 12 bases between them.